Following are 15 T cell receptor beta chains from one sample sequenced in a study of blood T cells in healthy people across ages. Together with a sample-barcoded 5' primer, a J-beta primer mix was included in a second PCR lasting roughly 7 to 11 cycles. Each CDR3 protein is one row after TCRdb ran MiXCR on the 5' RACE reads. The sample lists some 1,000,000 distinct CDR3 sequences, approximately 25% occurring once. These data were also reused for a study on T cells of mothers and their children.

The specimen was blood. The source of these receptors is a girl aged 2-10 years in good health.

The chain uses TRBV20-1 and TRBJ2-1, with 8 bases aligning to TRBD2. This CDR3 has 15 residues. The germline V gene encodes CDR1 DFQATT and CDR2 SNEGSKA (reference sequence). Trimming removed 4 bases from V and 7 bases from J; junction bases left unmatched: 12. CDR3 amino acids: CSAISGKGRQNEQFF. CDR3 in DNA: TGCAGTGCTATTAGCGGGAAGGGACGTCAGAATGAGCAGTTCTTC.

The CDR3 DNA follows: TGTGCCAGCAGTTCAACGGGGGGAGAGGCTAATGAAAAACTGTTTTTT. Protein: CASSSTGGEANEKLFF. The V call is TRBV28, the J call TRBJ1-4; a weak D match, TRBD1 (5 bases). Per germline, CDR1 MDHEN and CDR2 SYDVKM. Trimming left V 4 bases short and J 3 bases short, with 15 bases between. The CDR3 is made up of 16 amino acids.

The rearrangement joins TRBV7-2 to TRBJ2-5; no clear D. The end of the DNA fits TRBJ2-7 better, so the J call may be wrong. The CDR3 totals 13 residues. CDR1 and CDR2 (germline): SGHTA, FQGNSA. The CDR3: CASSLNTFYEQYF. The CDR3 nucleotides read TGTGCCAGCAGCTTAAACACCTTCTACGAGCAGTACTTC.

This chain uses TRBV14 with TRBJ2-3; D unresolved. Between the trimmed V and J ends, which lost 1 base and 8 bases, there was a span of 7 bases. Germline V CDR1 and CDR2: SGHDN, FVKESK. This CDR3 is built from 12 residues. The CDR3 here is CASSQVIGTQYF. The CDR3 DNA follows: TGTGCCAGCAGCCAAGTGATTGGTACGCAGTATTTT.

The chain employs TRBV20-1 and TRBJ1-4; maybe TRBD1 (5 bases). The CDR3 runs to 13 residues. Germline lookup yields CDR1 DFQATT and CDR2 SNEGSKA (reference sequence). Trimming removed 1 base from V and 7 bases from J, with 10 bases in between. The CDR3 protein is CSARVQGGEKLFF. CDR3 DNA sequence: TGCAGTGCTAGAGTTCAGGGAGGTGAAAAACTGTTTTTT.

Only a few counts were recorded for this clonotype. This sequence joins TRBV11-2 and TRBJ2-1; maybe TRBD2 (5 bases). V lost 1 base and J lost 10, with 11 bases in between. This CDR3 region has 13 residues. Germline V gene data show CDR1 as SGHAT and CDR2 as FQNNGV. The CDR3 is CASSLGPWEEQFF. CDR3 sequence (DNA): TGTGCCAGCAGCTTAGGGCCGTGGGAGGAGCAGTTCTTC.

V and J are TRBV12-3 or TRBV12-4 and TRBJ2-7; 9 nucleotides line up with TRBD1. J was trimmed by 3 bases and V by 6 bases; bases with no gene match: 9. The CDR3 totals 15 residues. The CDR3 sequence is CASSPDGTGNYEQYF. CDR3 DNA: TGTGCCAGCAGCCCAGATGGGACAGGGAACTACGAGCAGTACTTC.

The CDR3 bases are TGTGCCAGCAGCACACCGGGACAGGGAAACGAGCAGTACTTC. Translating gives CASSTPGQGNEQYF. V and J are TRBV9 and TRBJ2-5; 9 nucleotides match TRBD1. The J call may not be correct, given that the DNA end is closer to TRBJ2-7. The germline CDR1 and CDR2 sequences are SGDLS and YYNGEE. The CDR3 is made up of 14 amino acids.

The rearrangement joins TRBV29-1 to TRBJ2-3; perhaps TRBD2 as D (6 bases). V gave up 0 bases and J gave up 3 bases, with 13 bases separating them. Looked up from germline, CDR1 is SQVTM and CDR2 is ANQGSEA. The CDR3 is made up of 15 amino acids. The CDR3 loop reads CSVEEVGTSTDTQYF. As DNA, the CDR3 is TGCAGCGTTGAAGAGGTCGGGACTTCTACAGATACGCAGTATTTT.

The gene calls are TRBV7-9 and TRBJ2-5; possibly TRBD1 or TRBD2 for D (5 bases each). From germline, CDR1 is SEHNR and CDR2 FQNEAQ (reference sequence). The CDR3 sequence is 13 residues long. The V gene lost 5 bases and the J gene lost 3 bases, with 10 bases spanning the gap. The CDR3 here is CASSRGRKETQYF. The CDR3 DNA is TGTGCCAGCAGCCGGGGACGGAAAGAGACCCAGTACTTC.

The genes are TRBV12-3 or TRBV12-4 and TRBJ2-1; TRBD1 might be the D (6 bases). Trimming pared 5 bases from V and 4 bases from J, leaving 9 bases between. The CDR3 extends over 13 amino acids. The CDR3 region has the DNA TGTGCCAGCAGTAGGACAGAGTACAATGAGCAGTTCTTC. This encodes CASSRTEYNEQFF.

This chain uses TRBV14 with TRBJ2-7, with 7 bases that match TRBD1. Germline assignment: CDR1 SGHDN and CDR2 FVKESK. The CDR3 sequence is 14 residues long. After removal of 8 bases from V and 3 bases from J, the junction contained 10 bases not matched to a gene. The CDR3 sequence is CASSRTGEGYEQYF. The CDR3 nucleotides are TGTGCCAGCTCCCGGACAGGAGAGGGCTACGAGCAGTACTTC.

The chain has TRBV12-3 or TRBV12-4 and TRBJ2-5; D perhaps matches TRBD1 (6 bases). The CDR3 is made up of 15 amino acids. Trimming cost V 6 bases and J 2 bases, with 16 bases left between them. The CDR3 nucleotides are TGTGCCAGCAGCCACCTCACAGGGCTACAAGAGACCCAGTACTTC. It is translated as CASSHLTGLQETQYF.

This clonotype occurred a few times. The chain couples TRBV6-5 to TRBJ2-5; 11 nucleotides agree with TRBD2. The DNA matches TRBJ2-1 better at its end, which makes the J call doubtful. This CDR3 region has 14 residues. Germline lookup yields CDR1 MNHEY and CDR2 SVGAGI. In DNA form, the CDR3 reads TGTGCCAGCAGTTCCCTAGCGGGAGGCCGGGAGCAGTTCTTC. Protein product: CASSSLAGGREQFF.

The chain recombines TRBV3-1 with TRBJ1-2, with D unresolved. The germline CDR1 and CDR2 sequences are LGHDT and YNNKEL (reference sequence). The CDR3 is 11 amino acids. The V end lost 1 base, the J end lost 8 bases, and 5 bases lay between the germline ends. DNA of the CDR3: TGTGCCAGCAGCCAAGGTCCCGGCTACACCTTC. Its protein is CASSQGPGYTF.